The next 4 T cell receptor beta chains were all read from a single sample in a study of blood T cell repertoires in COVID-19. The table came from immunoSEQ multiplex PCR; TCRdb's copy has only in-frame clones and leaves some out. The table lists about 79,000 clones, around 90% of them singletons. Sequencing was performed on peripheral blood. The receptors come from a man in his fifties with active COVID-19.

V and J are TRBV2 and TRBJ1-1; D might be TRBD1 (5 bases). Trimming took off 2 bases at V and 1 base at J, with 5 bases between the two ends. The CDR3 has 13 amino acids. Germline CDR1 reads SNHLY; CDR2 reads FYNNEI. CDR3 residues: CASSERGNTEAFF. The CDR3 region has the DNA TGTGCCAGCAGTGAAAGGGGGAACACTGAAGCTTTCTTT.

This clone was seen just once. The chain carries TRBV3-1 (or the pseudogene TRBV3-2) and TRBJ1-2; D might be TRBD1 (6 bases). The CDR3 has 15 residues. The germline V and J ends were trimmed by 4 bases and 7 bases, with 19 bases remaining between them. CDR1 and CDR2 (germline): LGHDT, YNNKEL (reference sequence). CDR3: CASSPRRTVHLGYTF. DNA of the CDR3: TGTGCCAGCAGCCCCCGGAGGACAGTGCATCTTGGCTACACCTTC.

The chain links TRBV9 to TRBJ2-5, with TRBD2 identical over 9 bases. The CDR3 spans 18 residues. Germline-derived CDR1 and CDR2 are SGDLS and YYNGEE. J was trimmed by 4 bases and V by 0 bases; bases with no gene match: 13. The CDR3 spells CASSVGALAGVVGETQYF. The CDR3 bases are TGTGCCAGCAGCGTAGGTGCCTTAGCGGGAGTAGTTGGAGAGACCCAGTACTTC.

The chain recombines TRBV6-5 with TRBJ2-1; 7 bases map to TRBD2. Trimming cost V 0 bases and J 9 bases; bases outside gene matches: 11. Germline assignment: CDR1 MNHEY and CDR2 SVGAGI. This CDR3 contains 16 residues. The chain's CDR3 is CASSYSITAGAVEQFF. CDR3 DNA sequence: TGTGCCAGCAGTTACTCGATAACGGCGGGAGCGGTTGAGCAGTTCTTC.